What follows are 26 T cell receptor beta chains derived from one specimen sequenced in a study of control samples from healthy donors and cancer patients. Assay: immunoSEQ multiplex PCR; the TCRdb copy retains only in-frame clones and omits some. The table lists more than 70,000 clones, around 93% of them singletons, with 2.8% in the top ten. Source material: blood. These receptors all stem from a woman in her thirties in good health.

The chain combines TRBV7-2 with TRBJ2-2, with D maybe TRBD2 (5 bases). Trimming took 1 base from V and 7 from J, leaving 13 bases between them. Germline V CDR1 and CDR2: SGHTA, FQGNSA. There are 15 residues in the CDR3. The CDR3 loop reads CASSLGPGYGGELFF. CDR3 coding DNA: TGTGCCAGCAGCTTAGGCCCGGGGTACGGCGGGGAGCTGTTTTTT.

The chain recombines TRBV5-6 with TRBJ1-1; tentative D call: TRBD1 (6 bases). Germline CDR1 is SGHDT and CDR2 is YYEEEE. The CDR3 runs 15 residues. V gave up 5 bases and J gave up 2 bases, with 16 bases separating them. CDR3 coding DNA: TGTGCCAGCAGGCAGAACCCGGGACACAACACTGAAGCTTTCTTT. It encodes CASRQNPGHNTEAFF.

The CDR3 reads CASSPGGGAVTGELFF. The CDR3 DNA sequence: TGTGCCAGCTCACCCGGCGGGGGGGCCGTCACCGGGGAGCTGTTTTTT. The J gene is TRBJ2-2, the V gene TRBV18; TRBD2 matches 9 bases. The CDR3 totals 16 residues. From germline, CDR1 is KGHSH and CDR2 LQKENI. V shed 3 bases, J shed 4 bases, and the junction held 6 bases outside the gene matches.

This CDR3 reads CASSPRGSTGETQYF. For the CDR3, the DNA is TGTGCCAGCAGCCCCCGAGGTTCTACAGGGGAGACCCAGTACTTC. The rearrangement joins TRBV11-3 to TRBJ2-5; D perhaps matches TRBD1 (6 bases). Germline lookup yields CDR1 SGHNT and CDR2 YENEEA. V gave up 5 bases and J gave up 5 bases, with 18 bases separating them. The CDR3 sequence is 15 residues long.

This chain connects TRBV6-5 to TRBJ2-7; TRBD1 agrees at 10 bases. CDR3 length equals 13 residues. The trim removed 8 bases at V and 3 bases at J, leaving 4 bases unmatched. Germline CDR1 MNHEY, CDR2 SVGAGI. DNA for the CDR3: TGTGCCAGCCGACAGGGGGCTTACTACGAGCAGTACGTC. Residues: CASRQGAYYEQYV.

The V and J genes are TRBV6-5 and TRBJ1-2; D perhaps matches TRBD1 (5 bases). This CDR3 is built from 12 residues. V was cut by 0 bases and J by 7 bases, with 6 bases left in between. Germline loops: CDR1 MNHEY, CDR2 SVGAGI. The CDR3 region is CASSYSGGGYTF. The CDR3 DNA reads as TGTGCCAGCAGTTACTCCGGGGGTGGCTACACCTTC.

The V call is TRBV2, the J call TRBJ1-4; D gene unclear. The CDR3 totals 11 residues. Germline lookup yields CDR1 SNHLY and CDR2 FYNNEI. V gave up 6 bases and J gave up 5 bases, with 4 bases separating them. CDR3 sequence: CASRTNEKLFF. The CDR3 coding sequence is TGTGCCAGCAGGACAAATGAAAAACTGTTTTTT.

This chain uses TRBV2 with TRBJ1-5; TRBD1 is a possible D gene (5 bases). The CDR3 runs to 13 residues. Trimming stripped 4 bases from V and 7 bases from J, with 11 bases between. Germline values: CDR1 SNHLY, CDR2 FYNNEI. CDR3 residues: CASSVRGTQPQHF. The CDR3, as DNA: TGTGCCAGCAGTGTGAGGGGTACCCAGCCCCAGCATTTT.

The CDR3 loop is CASSSGTYSNQPQHF. CDR3 sequence (DNA): TGTGCCAGTAGTTCCGGGACATATAGCAATCAGCCCCAGCATTTT. This chain uses TRBV19 with TRBJ1-5, with D perhaps TRBD1 (6 bases). The germline CDR1 and CDR2 sequences are LNHDA and SQIVND (reference sequence). Trimming removed 5 bases at V and 0 bases at J, with 11 bases between. This CDR3 has 15 amino acids.

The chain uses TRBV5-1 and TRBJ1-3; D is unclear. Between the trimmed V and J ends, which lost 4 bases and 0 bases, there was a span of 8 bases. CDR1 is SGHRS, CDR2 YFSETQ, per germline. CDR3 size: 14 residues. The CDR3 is CASSKLDSGNTIYF. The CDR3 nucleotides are TGCGCCAGCAGCAAACTGGACTCTGGAAACACCATATATTTT.

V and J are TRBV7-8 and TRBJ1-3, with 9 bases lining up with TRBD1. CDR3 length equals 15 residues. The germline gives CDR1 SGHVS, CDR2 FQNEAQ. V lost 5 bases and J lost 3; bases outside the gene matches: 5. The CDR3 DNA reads TGTGCCAGCAGCCCACGGACAGGGGATGGAAACACCATATATTTT. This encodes CASSPRTGDGNTIYF.

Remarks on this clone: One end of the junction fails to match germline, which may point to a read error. This CDR3 reads CASREAGSYGYTF. CDR3 sequence (DNA): TGTGCCAGCAGAGAAGCCGGGAGCTATGGCTACACCTTC. The rearrangement uses TRBV6-1 and TRBJ1-2; D call uncertain. Germline CDR1 reads MNHNS; CDR2 reads SASEGT. The CDR3 totals 13 residues.

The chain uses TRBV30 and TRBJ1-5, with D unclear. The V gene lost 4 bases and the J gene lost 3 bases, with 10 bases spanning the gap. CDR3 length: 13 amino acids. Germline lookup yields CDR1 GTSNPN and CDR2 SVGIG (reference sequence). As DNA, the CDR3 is TGTGCCTGGAATTTGGGTCTCAATCAGCCCCAGCATTTT. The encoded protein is CAWNLGLNQPQHF. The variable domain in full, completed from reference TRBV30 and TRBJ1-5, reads SQTIHQWPATLVQPVGSPLSLECTVEGTSNPNLYWYRQAAGRGLQLLFYSVGIGQISSEVPQNLSASRPQDRQFILSSKKLLLSDSGFYLCAWNLGLNQPQHFGDGTRLSIL.

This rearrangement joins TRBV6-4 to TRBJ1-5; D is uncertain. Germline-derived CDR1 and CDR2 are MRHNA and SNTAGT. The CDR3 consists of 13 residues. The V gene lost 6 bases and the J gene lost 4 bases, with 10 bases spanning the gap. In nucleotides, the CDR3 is TGTGCCAGCAGCCCGGATGGAAATCAGCCCCAGCATTTT. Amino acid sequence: CASSPDGNQPQHF.

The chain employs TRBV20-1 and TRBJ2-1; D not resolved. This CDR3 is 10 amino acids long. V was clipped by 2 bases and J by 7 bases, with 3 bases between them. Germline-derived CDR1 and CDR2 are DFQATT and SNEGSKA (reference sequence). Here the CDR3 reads CSARKNEQFF. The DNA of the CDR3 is TGCAGTGCTAGAAAAAATGAGCAGTTCTTC.

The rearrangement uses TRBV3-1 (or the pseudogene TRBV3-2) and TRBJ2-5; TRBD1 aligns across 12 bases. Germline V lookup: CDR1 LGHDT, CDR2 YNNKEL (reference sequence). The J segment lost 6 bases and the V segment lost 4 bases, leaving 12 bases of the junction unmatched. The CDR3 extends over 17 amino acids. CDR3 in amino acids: CASSPSRDRGRGKTQYF. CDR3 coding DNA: TGTGCCAGCAGCCCTTCCCGGGACAGGGGGCGAGGAAAGACCCAGTACTTC.

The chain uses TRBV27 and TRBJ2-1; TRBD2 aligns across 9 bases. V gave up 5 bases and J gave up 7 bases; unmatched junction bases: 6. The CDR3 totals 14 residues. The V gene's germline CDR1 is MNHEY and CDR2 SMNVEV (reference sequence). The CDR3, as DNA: TGTGCCAGCAGTCTAATAGCGGGGGCTAATGAGCAGTTCTTC. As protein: CASSLIAGANEQFF.

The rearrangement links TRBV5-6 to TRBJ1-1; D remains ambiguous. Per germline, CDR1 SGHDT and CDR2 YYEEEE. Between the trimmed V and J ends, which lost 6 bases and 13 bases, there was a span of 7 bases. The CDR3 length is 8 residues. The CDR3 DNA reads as TGTGCCAGCACGGAGGATTTCTTT. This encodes CASTEDFF.

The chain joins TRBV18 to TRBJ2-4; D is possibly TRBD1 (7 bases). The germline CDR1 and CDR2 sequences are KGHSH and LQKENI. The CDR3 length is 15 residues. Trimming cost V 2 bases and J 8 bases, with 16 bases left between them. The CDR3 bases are TGTGCCAGCTCACCAAGAGCAGGGGGGTTGGACATTCAGTACTTC. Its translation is CASSPRAGGLDIQYF.

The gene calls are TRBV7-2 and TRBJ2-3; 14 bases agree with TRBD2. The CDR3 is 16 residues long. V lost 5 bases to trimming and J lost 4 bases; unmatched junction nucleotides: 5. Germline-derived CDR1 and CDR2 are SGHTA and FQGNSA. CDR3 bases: TGTGCCAGCAGCCCCCGGACTAGCGGGGGGCCAGATACGCAGTATTTT. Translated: CASSPRTSGGPDTQYF.

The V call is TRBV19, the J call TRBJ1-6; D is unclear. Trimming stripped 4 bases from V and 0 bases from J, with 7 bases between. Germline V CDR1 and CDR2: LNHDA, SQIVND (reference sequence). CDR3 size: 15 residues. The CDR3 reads CASSKTSSYNSPLHF. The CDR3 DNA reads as TGTGCCAGTAGTAAGACGAGCTCCTATAATTCACCCCTCCACTTT.

CDR3 protein: CASRVDVYNEQFF. The DNA for the CDR3 is TGTGCCAGCAGGGTGGACGTCTACAATGAGCAGTTCTTC. V is TRBV6-5 and J is TRBJ2-1; D unclear. The V and J ends lost 6 bases and 3 bases respectively, with 9 bases between them. The CDR3 covers 13 residues. Germline assignment: CDR1 MNHEY and CDR2 SVGAGI.

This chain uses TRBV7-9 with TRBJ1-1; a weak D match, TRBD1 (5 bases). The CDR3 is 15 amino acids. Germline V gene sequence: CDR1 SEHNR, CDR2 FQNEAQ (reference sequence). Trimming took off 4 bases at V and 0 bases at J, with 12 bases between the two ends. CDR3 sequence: CASSSLRQLNTEAFF. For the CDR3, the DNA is TGTGCCAGCAGCTCACTACGACAGTTGAACACTGAAGCTTTCTTT.

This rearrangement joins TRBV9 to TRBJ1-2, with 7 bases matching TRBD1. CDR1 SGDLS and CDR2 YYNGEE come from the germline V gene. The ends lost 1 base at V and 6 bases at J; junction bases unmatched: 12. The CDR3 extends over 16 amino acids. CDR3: CASSVRSTGSDDGYTF. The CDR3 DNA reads TGTGCCAGCAGCGTAAGATCGACAGGGTCTGACGATGGCTACACCTTC.

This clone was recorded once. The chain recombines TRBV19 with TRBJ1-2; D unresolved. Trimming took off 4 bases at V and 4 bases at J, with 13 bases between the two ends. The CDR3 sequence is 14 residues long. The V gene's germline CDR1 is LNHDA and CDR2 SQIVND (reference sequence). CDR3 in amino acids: CASSKSGFGYGYTF. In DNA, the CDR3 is TGTGCCAGTAGTAAGTCTGGGTTCGGCTATGGCTACACCTTC.

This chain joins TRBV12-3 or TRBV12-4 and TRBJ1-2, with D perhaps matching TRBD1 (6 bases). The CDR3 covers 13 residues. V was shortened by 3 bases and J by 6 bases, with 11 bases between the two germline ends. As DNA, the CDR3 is TGTGCCAGCAGTTTCCCAGGGGCACATGGCTACACCTTC. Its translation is CASSFPGAHGYTF.